Listed below are T cell receptor beta chains from one sample, sequenced in a study of cytomegalovirus exposure and HLA in healthy donors. This table comes from immunoSEQ multiplex PCR, and its TCRdb copy is limited to in-frame clones, with some not included. The data contain approximately 140,000 clones, just under 80% of them singletons. Sequences were obtained from PBMCs. Source of these receptors: a man aged 25-45 years in good health and CMV-seronegative. CDR3s include the opening cysteine and the closing phenylalanine or tryptophan. The order of the fields is clone size, V gene, J gene, D gene, CDR3 DNA, CDR3 protein. The D gene is left open where the match is weak. Size is omitted from some rows. Given values are once, few, many or a class for expanded clones.

NA	TRBV7-8	TRBJ1-1	TRBD1	TGTGCCAGCACCCAAGACAGGACAGGGGCCACTGAAGCTTTCTTT	CASTQDRTGATEAFF
NA	TRBV7-9	TRBJ2-7	TRBD1	TGTGCCAGCAGCTTCTACAGGGGGAATACCTACGAGCAGTACTTC	CASSFYRGNTYEQYF
NA	TRBV11-1	TRBJ1-1	NA	TGTGCCAGCAGCTTGCAGGGTAGGGATGAAGCTTTCTTT	CASSLQGRDEAFF
NA	TRBV11-1	TRBJ2-5	NA	TGTGCCAGCAGCTTTCAACAGGGTCTTGAGACCCAGTACTTC	CASSFQQGLETQYF
once	TRBV29-1	TRBJ2-7	NA	TGCAGCGTTGTACTCAGGGGCCGAACCTACGAGCAGTACTTC	CSVVLRGRTYEQYF
NA	TRBV7-6	TRBJ1-4	NA	TGTGCCAGCAGCCGATTTCGAGAGGCAACTAATGAAAAACTGTTTTTT	CASSRFREATNEKLFF
NA	TRBV10-1	TRBJ1-5	NA	TGCGCCAGCAGTAGTGGAGGGAGCAATCAGCCCCAGCATTTT	CASSSGGSNQPQHF
NA	TRBV14	TRBJ1-1	NA	TGTGCCAGCAGCCGAAATACGGGCACTGAAGCTTTCTTT	CASSRNTGTEAFF
few	TRBV2	TRBJ1-1	NA	TGTGCCAGCCGTAGCGGAGCTGAAGCTTTCTTT	CASRSGAEAFF
NA	TRBV30	TRBJ2-3	NA	TGTGCCTGGAGGGAATTTCGGGGGACCACAGATACGCAGTATTTT	CAWREFRGTTDTQYF
NA	TRBV5-4	TRBJ2-5	TRBD1	TGTGCCAGCAGCAACCCACAGGGGCAAGAGACCCAGTACTTC	CASSNPQGQETQYF
NA	TRBV9	TRBJ1-1	NA	TGTGCCAGCAGCGCCGACACTGAAGCTTTCTTT	CASSADTEAFF
NA	TRBV29-1	TRBJ2-1	TRBD1	TGCAGCGTCCAAACCTTAGGGGGCGCTGGGCAGTTCTTC	CSVQTLGGAGQFF
NA	TRBV7-6	TRBJ2-1	TRBD1	TGTGCCAGCAGCTCCCTCATACGGGACAGGGGTAATGAGCAGTTCTTC	CASSSLIRDRGNEQFF
NA	TRBV29-1	TRBJ1-2	TRBD1	TGCAGCGTTTCAGGGGGTAATGGCTACACCTTC	CSVSGGNGYTF
NA	TRBV29-1	TRBJ1-1	NA	TGCAGCGTTGATTCAGGCATGAACACTGAAGCTTTCTTT	CSVDSGMNTEAFF
NA	TRBV4-1	TRBJ1-2	TRBD1	TGCGCCAGCAGCCAGACCCCCCGGGGACAGAACTATGGCTACACCTTC	CASSQTPRGQNYGYTF
NA	TRBV28	TRBJ1-4	TRBD1	TGTGCCAGCAGTTTATCAGGGGGCACTAATGAAAAACTGTTTTTT	CASSLSGGTNEKLFF
NA	TRBV7-2	TRBJ1-2	NA	TGTGCCAGCAGCTTAGAAGGCAGAGGCTCCTATGGCTACACCTTC	CASSLEGRGSYGYTF
few	TRBV6-8	TRBJ1-1	NA	TGTGCCAGCAGTTACTCGAAGGGACACCGAAACACTGAAGCTTTCTTT	CASSYSKGHRNTEAFF
NA	TRBV6-6	TRBJ1-6	TRBD1	TGTGCCAGCAGTAGGGGAGACAGGGGACATAATTCACCCCTCCACTTT	CASSRGDRGHNSPLHF
NA	TRBV18	TRBJ1-2	NA	TGTGCCAGCTCACCTTCCAGGGGCAGTAACTATGGCTACACCTTC	CASSPSRGSNYGYTF
NA	TRBV5-5	TRBJ1-1	NA	TGTGCCAGCAGTCCGCAGGGGAACACTGAAGCTTTCTTT	CASSPQGNTEAFF
NA	TRBV15	TRBJ1-5	NA	TGTGCCACCAGCCCCCCGGGGGGAGATCATCAGCCCCAGCATTTT	CATSPPGGDHQPQHF
NA	TRBV18	TRBJ1-1	NA	TGTGCCAGCTCACCACTGAGGGAGGGCCCTGAAGCTTTCTTT	CASSPLREGPEAFF
once	TRBV10-2	TRBJ2-3	TRBD2	TGCGCCAGCAGTTTAGCGGGAGGGCCGACCACAGATACGCAGTATTTT	CASSLAGGPTTDTQYF
NA	TRBV5-1	TRBJ1-1	NA	TGCGCCAGCAGCAGAACGCCGGGCGGTGGGGCCCTCGGGAGCACTGAAGCTTTCTTT	CASSRTPGGGALGSTEAFF
NA	TRBV5-8	TRBJ1-6	NA	TGTGCCAGCAGCTTGGAACAGGGAGTTAATTCACCCCTCCACTTT	CASSLEQGVNSPLHF
NA	TRBV11-1	TRBJ1-1	TRBD1	TGTGCCAGCAGCCTAAGGGGGACAGAGAACACTGAAGCTTTCTTT	CASSLRGTENTEAFF
once	TRBV6-5	TRBJ1-5	TRBD1	TGTGCCAGCAGTCGACAGGGATATAGCAATCAGCCCCAGCATTTT	CASSRQGYSNQPQHF
NA	TRBV6-6	TRBJ2-7	NA	TGTGCCAGCAGTTCACAGGTAACCTACGAGCAGTACTTC	CASSSQVTYEQYF
few	TRBV2	TRBJ1-1	NA	TGTGCCAGCAGGACGTTGTGGCAGGGCGTAACTGAAGCTTTCTTT	CASRTLWQGVTEAFF
NA	TRBV11-2	TRBJ2-5	TRBD2	TGTGCCAGCAGCTTTGGGACTAGCGGCGGCCAGTACTTC	CASSFGTSGGQYF
NA	TRBV28	TRBJ2-7	NA	TGTGCCAGCAGGGGGGCAGGCCTCTCCTACGAGCAGTACTTC	CASRGAGLSYEQYF
NA	TRBV14	TRBJ1-2	NA	TGTGCCAGCAGCCAAGGATTCGGGCAGGGCTCGTCTGGCTACACCTTC	CASSQGFGQGSSGYTF
NA	TRBV13	TRBJ2-2	NA	TGTGCCAGCAGCTTCTCTGGGCGCGGGTCCGGGGAGCTGTTTTTT	CASSFSGRGSGELFF
NA	TRBV2	TRBJ1-5	NA	TGTGCCAGCAGGGTGGAGACAGCCAGCAATCAGCCCCAGCATTTT	CASRVETASNQPQHF
NA	TRBV15	TRBJ2-2	NA	TGTGCCACCAGCAGTGGTTGGGGGGCCGGGGAGCTGTTTTTT	CATSSGWGAGELFF
NA	TRBV6-5	TRBJ2-7	NA	TGTGCCAGCAGTTACTCGGACAGCGCCTACGAGCAGTACTTC	CASSYSDSAYEQYF
NA	TRBV7-7	TRBJ2-1	TRBD2	TGTGCTAGCAGCTTAGCCCCGGGAGGGAGCCCCTACAATGAGCAGTTCTTC	CASSLAPGGSPYNEQFF
NA	TRBV28	TRBJ2-1	NA	TGTGCCAGCATCCAATGGCTTACCAGCGGGCCTCAAGGCAATGAGCAGTTCTTC	CASIQWLTSGPQGNEQFF
NA	TRBV5-1	TRBJ2-7	NA	TGCGCCAGCAGCTTGTTTACAGGCTCCTACGAGCAGTACTTC	CASSLFTGSYEQYF
NA	TRBV9	TRBJ1-3	NA	TGTGCCAGCAGCCCCGGGCGGGGGGCCACTGGAAACACCATATATTTT	CASSPGRGATGNTIYF
NA	TRBV6-1	TRBJ1-3	NA	TGTGCCAGCAAAGAGACTTACTCTGGAAACACCATATATTTT	CASKETYSGNTIYF
NA	TRBV7-9	TRBJ2-5	TRBD1	TGTGCCAGCAGCCCCCCAGGGGGAGAGGACCAAGAGACCCAGTACTTC	CASSPPGGEDQETQYF
NA	TRBV5-4	TRBJ2-7	NA	TGTGCCAGCAGCTTGCCTCAGGGGAGCTCCTACGAGCAGTACTTC	CASSLPQGSSYEQYF
NA	TRBV7-6	TRBJ2-3	TRBD1	TGTGCCAGCAGCTCGGGACAGGTCCACACAGATACGCAGTATTTT	CASSSGQVHTDTQYF
NA	TRBV6-1	TRBJ1-4	NA	TGTGCCAGCAGTGTCGGGCTTCGGGAATTTGAAAAACTGTTTTTT	CASSVGLREFEKLFF
NA	TRBV19	TRBJ1-4	TRBD1	TGTGCCAGTAGTATCGGGACAGGCCCTGAAAAACTGTTTTTT	CASSIGTGPEKLFF
NA	TRBV29-1	TRBJ1-2	NA	TGCAGCGTTCAAGGGGATGACTATGGCTACCCCTTC	CSVQGDDYGYPF
NA	TRBV28	TRBJ2-1	NA	TGTGCCAGCAGTTTATTGACAAATGAGCAGTTCTTC	CASSLLTNEQFF
once	TRBV7-9	TRBJ1-1	TRBD1	TGTGCCAGCAGCTTAGGACAGGGGGCGACGGACACTGAAGCTTTCTTT	CASSLGQGATDTEAFF
NA	TRBV27	TRBJ2-1	TRBD1	TGTGCCAGCAGCCGGGGACAGCACAATGAGCAGTTCTTC	CASSRGQHNEQFF
NA	TRBV2	TRBJ1-1	NA	TGTGCCAGCAGTGAATTAGGATCAAAGGGGAAAGCTTTCTTT	CASSELGSKGKAFF
few	TRBV5-1	TRBJ1-5	NA	TGCGCCAGCAGCTTGGGCGACACGAGCAATCAGCCCCAGCATTTT	CASSLGDTSNQPQHF
NA	TRBV10-3	TRBJ2-1	TRBD2	TGTGCCACCCGACTAGCGGGAGATGACAATGAGCAGTTCTTC	CATRLAGDDNEQFF
once	TRBV7-2	TRBJ1-2	NA	TGTGCCAGCAGCCTTAGACCAGCGATAGACACCTTC	CASSLRPAIDTF
NA	TRBV27	TRBJ1-1	NA	TGTGCCAGCAGTTTATCTGGTGGAGTCTTGAACACTGAAGCTTTCTTT	CASSLSGGVLNTEAFF
NA	TRBV27	TRBJ2-7	TRBD1	TGTGCCAGCAGACTGGCAAACAGGGGGCTTACGTACGAGCAGTACTTC	CASRLANRGLTYEQYF
few	TRBV7-9	TRBJ2-5	NA	TGTGCCAGCAGCGCGCCGGGTCAAGAGACCCAGTACTTC	CASSAPGQETQYF